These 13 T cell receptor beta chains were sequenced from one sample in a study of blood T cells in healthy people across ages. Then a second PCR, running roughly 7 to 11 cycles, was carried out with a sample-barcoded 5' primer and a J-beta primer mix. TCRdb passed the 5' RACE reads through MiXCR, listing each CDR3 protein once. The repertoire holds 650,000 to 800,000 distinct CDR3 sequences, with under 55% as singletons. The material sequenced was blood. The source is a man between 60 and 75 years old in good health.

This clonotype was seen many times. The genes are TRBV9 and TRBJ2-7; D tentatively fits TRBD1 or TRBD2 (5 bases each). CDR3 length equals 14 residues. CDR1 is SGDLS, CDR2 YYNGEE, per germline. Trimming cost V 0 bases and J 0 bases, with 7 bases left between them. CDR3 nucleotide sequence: TGTGCCAGCAGCGTAGTTGGGGGCTCCTACGAGCAGTACTTC. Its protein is CASSVVGGSYEQYF.

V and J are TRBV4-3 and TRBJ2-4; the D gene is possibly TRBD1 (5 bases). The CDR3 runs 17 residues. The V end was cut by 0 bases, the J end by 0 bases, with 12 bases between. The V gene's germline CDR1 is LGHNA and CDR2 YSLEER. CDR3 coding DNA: TGCGCCAGCAGCCAAGAGGCCAGGGCTGTAGCCAAAAACATTCAGTACTTC. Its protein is CASSQEARAVAKNIQYF.

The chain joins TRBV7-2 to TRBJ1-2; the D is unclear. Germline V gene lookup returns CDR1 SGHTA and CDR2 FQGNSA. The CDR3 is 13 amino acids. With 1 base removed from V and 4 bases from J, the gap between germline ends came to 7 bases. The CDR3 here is CASSLEVAYGYTF. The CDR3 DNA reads TGTGCCAGCAGCTTAGAAGTTGCCTATGGCTACACCTTC.

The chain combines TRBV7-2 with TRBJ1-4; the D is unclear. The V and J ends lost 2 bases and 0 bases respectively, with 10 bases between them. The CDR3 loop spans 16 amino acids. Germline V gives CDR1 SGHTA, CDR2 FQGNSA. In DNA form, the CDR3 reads TGTGCCAGCAGCTTATATACAGCCGCAACTAATGAAAAACTGTTTTTT. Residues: CASSLYTAATNEKLFF.

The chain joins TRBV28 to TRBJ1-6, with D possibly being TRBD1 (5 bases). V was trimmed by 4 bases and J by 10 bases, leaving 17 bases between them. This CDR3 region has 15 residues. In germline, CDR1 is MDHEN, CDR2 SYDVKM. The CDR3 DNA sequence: TGTGCCAGCAGTTCGATGGCAGGGATTGGCTCACCCCTCCACTTT. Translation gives CASSSMAGIGSPLHF.

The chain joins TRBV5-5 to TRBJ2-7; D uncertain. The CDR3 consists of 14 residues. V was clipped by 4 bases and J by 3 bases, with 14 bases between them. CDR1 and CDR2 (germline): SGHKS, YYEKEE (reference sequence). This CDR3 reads CASSDDEGIYEQYF. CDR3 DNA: TGTGCCAGCAGCGACGACGAAGGGATCTACGAGCAGTACTTC.

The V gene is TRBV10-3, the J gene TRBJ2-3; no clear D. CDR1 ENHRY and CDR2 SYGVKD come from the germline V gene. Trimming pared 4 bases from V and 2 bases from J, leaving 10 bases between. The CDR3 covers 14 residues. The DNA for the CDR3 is TGTGCCATCAGTGTCGTATCCCACACAGATACGCAGTATTTT. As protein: CAISVVSHTDTQYF.

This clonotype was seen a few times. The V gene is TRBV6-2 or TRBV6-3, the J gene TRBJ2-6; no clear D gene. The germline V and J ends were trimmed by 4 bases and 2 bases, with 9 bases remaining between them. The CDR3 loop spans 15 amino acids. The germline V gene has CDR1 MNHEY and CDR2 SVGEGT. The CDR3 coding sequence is TGTGCCAGCAGTTCCCGACTTACTGGGGCCAACGTCCTGACTTTC. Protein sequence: CASSSRLTGANVLTF.

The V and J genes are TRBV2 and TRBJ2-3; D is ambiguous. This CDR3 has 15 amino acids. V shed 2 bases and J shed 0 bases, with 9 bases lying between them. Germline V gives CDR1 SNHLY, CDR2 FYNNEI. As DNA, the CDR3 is TGTGCCAGCAGTGAAATGGACGTGAGCACAGATACGCAGTATTTT. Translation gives CASSEMDVSTDTQYF.

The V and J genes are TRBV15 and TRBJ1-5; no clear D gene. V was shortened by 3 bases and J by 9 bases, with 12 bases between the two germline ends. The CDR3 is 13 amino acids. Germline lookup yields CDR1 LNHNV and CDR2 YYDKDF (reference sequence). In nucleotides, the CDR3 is TGTGCCACCAGCAGGGGCACGGGTCGGCCCCAGCATTTT. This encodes CATSRGTGRPQHF.

The CDR3: CASSSLPPAGYTF. CDR3 nucleotide sequence: TGTGCCAGCAGCTCCCTCCCCCCGGCGGGCTACACCTTC. The rearrangement uses TRBV7-2 and TRBJ1-2; D ambiguous. CDR1 SGHTA and CDR2 FQGNSA come from the germline V gene. This CDR3 has 13 amino acids. V was clipped by 4 bases and J by 8 bases, with 14 bases between them.

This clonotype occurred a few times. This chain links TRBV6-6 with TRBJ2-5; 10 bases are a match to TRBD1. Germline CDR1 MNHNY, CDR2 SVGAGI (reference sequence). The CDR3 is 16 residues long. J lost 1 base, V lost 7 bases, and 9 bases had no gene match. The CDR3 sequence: CASTRTGGQFQETQYF. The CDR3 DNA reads TGTGCCAGCACCCGGACAGGGGGTCAATTCCAAGAGACCCAGTACTTC.

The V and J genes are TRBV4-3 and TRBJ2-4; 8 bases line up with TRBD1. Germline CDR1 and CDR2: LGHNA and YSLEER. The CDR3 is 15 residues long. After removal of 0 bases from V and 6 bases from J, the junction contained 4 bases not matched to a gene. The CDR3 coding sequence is TGCGCCAGCAGCCAAGATTTCACAGGGGGAAACATTCAGTACTTC. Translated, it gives CASSQDFTGGNIQYF.